The 7 T cell receptor beta chains reported below all come from one sample, sequenced in a study of vaccination and CD4 T cells after COVID-19. Indicated treatment: 10-day PBMC culture with coronavirus spike peptide pools or control peptides (ViraFEST assay). From the unexposed donor, CD4+ T cells were collected ahead of the COVID-19 pandemic (2011-2018). No cognate antigen is known for these TCRs. The Oncomine TCR Beta short-read assay was applied to DNA of cultured CD4+ T cells. Each CDR3 protein is one row after TCRdb ran MiXCR on the PCR reads. The sample lists about 7,400 distinct CDR3 sequences; 35% to 40% were seen once. Material: CD4+ T cells from blood, cultured in vitro. The receptors here all came from a human donor in good health.

The genes are TRBV19 and TRBJ2-1; possible D gene TRBD2, 6 bases. Deletions cut 5 bases from V and 16 bases from J, with 18 bases between. CDR1 and CDR2 (germline): LNHDA, SQIVND (reference sequence). This CDR3 has 12 amino acids. In DNA form, the CDR3 reads TGTGCCAGTAGTGGCGAACTAGCCGTGCAATTCTTC. This sequence encodes CASSGELAVQFF. The variable domain in full, completed from reference TRBV19 and TRBJ2-1, reads DGGITQSPKYLFRKEGQNVTLSCEQNLNHDAMYWYRQDPGQGLRLIYYSQIVNDFQKGDIAEGYSVSREKKESFPLTVTSAQKNPTAFYLCASSGELAVQFFGPGTRLTVL.

The rearrangement links TRBV20-1 to TRBJ2-1, with D perhaps TRBD2 (5 bases). Trimming took 5 bases from V and 6 from J, leaving 14 bases between them. The CDR3 is made up of 13 amino acids. From germline, CDR1 is DFQATT and CDR2 SNEGSKA (reference sequence). The CDR3 nucleotides are TGCAGTGCTTCGCTAGCCCGAGGCAATGAGCAGTTCTTC. This gives the protein CSASLARGNEQFF.

This chain joins TRBV5-6 and TRBJ2-6; the D is unclear. The germline V gene encodes CDR1 SGHDT and CDR2 YYEEEE. The CDR3 is 15 residues long. V was cut by 2 bases and J by 2 bases, with 8 bases left in between. CDR3 sequence (DNA): TGTGCCAGCAGCTTTTTAGGGACTGGGGCCAACGTCCTGACTTTC. This codes for CASSFLGTGANVLTF.

By share, this clonotype counts as medium-sized. The chain recombines TRBV15 with TRBJ1-1, with D hard to call. The CDR3 loop spans 14 amino acids. Deletions cut 3 bases from V and 1 base from J, with 9 bases between. Germline loops: CDR1 LNHNV, CDR2 YYDKDF (reference sequence). In DNA form, the CDR3 reads TGTGCCACCAGCAGGGGGTACGGGAACACTGAAGCTTTCTTT. Protein sequence: CATSRGYGNTEAFF. The entire variable domain, with the rest obtained from reference TRBV15 and TRBJ1-1, is as follows: DAMVIQNPRYQVTQFGKPVTLSCSQTLNHNVMYWYQQKSSQAPKLLFHYYDKDFNNEADTPDNFQSRRPNTSFCFLDIRSPGLGDTAMYLCATSRGYGNTEAFFGQGTRLTVV.

This clonotype was seen a few times. The chain uses TRBV15 and TRBJ2-7; TRBD2 might be the D (5 bases). The V gene lost 1 base and the J gene lost 0 bases, with 7 bases spanning the gap. CDR3 length: 14 amino acids. CDR1 and CDR2 from the germline V gene are LNHNV and YYDKDF (reference sequence). CDR3 sequence reads: CATSRARDSYEQYF. The CDR3 DNA follows: TGTGCCACCAGCAGAGCTCGGGACTCCTACGAGCAGTACTTC.

The rearrangement joins TRBV7-2 to TRBJ2-1; 7 nucleotides align to TRBD1. With 1 base clipped from V and 9 bases from J, the junction kept 15 bases outside the gene matches. The CDR3 spans 17 residues. Germline CDR1 and CDR2: SGHTA and FQGNSA. The CDR3 sequence is CASSLEKGASGRLEQFF. The CDR3, as DNA: TGTGCCAGCAGCTTAGAAAAGGGGGCTTCAGGGCGACTTGAGCAGTTCTTC. The full variable domain, completed using reference TRBV7-2 and TRBJ2-1, is GAGVSQSPSNKVTEKGKDVELRCDPISGHTALYWYRQSLGQGLEFLIYFQGNSAPDKSGLPSDRFSAERTGGSVSTLTIQRTQQEDSAVYLCASSLEKGASGRLEQFFGPGTRLTVL.

This clonotype was seen only a few times. The V gene is TRBV5-4, the J gene TRBJ2-5, with TRBD2 matching 12 bases. The CDR3 spans 16 residues. With 1 base clipped from V and 4 bases from J, the junction kept 5 bases outside the gene matches. Germline CDR1 and CDR2: SGHNT and YYREEE (reference sequence). The chain's CDR3 is CASSLHPSGGGETQYF. The CDR3 DNA is TGTGCCAGCAGCTTGCACCCTAGCGGGGGGGGAGAGACCCAGTACTTC.